Listed below are T cell receptor beta chains from one sample, sequenced in a study of blood T cell repertoires in COVID-19. Sequenced by immunoSEQ multiplex PCR; TCRdb stores in-frame clones only, minus some. This sample has 150,000 to 160,000 clones, with roughly 78% found just once. What was sequenced was peripheral blood. These receptors were obtained from an older man with acute or convalescent COVID-19. Each CDR3 is given with its conserved first and last residue. Fields, in order: D gene, V gene, clone size, J gene, CDR3 protein, CDR3 DNA. A D gene is named only where the DNA matches it firmly. Expanded clones get a size class; other rows say once, few or many, or leave the size out.

d_call: TRBD1
v_call: TRBV5-1
clone_size: -
j_call: TRBJ2-2
cdr3_aa: CASSPGGGTRGRTGELFF
cdr3_nt: TGCGCCAGCAGCCCTGGTGGGGGGACCAGGGGGCGGACCGGGGAGCTGTTTTTT

d_call: TRBD2
v_call: TRBV9
clone_size: -
j_call: TRBJ2-5
cdr3_aa: CASSVGTSGTQETQYF
cdr3_nt: TGTGCCAGCAGCGTAGGGACTAGCGGGACTCAAGAGACCCAGTACTTC

d_call: -
v_call: TRBV19
clone_size: -
j_call: TRBJ1-5
cdr3_aa: CASSRSLQPQHF
cdr3_nt: TGTGCCAGTAGCCGTAGTCTTCAGCCCCAGCATTTT

d_call: TRBD2
v_call: TRBV14
clone_size: many
j_call: TRBJ2-2
cdr3_aa: CASSQRGFVGELFF
cdr3_nt: TGTGCCAGCAGCCAGCGGGGGTTCGTCGGGGAGCTGTTTTTT

d_call: -
v_call: TRBV19
clone_size: -
j_call: TRBJ2-5
cdr3_aa: CASSIPSSRTQYF
cdr3_nt: TGTGCCAGTAGTATCCCCTCAAGTAGGACCCAGTACTTC

d_call: -
v_call: TRBV7-2
clone_size: few
j_call: TRBJ2-1
cdr3_aa: CASSPGAGVRYEQFF
cdr3_nt: TGTGCCAGCAGCCCTGGGGCAGGGGTGAGATATGAGCAGTTCTTC

d_call: -
v_call: TRBV3-1/TRBV3-2
clone_size: -
j_call: TRBJ1-5
cdr3_aa: CASSQVYSNQPQHF
cdr3_nt: TGTGCCAGCAGCCAAGTGTATAGCAATCAGCCCCAGCATTTT

d_call: -
v_call: TRBV6-5
clone_size: -
j_call: TRBJ1-3
cdr3_aa: CASRTTGSGNTIYF
cdr3_nt: TGTGCCAGCAGAACGACGGGTTCTGGAAACACCATATATTTT

d_call: -
v_call: TRBV6-5
clone_size: -
j_call: TRBJ1-6
cdr3_aa: CASIPKGFGNSPLHF
cdr3_nt: TGTGCCAGCATCCCAAAGGGGTTTGGTAATTCACCCCTCCACTTT

d_call: TRBD2
v_call: TRBV6-5
clone_size: -
j_call: TRBJ2-1
cdr3_aa: CASSSTSGGRNEQFF
cdr3_nt: TGTGCCAGCAGTTCGACTAGCGGGGGGAGGAATGAGCAGTTCTTC

d_call: -
v_call: TRBV2
clone_size: once
j_call: TRBJ2-2
cdr3_aa: CASSATSPNTGELFF
cdr3_nt: TGTGCCAGCAGTGCCACGAGCCCTAACACCGGGGAGCTGTTTTTT

d_call: -
v_call: TRBV4-3
clone_size: -
j_call: TRBJ2-2
cdr3_aa: CASSPQGTGELFF
cdr3_nt: TGCGCCAGCAGCCCTCAGGGCACCGGGGAGCTGTTTTTT

d_call: -
v_call: TRBV9
clone_size: many
j_call: TRBJ1-3
cdr3_aa: CASSAHPGNGNTIYF
cdr3_nt: TGTGCCAGCAGCGCACACCCCGGGAATGGAAACACCATATATTTT

d_call: -
v_call: TRBV7-9
clone_size: -
j_call: TRBJ2-6
cdr3_aa: CASSRSWAASSGANVLTF
cdr3_nt: TGTGCCAGCAGCCGATCTTGGGCCGCCAGCTCTGGGGCCAACGTCCTGACTTTC

d_call: -
v_call: TRBV24-1
clone_size: -
j_call: TRBJ2-3
cdr3_aa: CATRTFRETQYF
cdr3_nt: TGTGCCACGAGGACATTTCGGGAGACGCAGTATTTT

d_call: -
v_call: TRBV7-2
clone_size: -
j_call: TRBJ2-3
cdr3_aa: CASSLRSPDTQYF
cdr3_nt: TGTGCCAGCAGTTTGAGGAGTCCAGATACGCAGTATTTT

d_call: -
v_call: TRBV5-4
clone_size: -
j_call: TRBJ2-1
cdr3_aa: CASSFSVSTSDEQFF
cdr3_nt: TGTGCCAGCAGCTTTTCCGTGTCGACTTCCGATGAGCAGTTCTTC

d_call: -
v_call: TRBV7-2
clone_size: -
j_call: TRBJ2-3
cdr3_aa: CASSPLGTATDTQYF
cdr3_nt: TGTGCCAGCAGCCCCCTTGGGACTGCCACAGATACGCAGTATTTT

d_call: -
v_call: TRBV7-7
clone_size: -
j_call: TRBJ2-5
cdr3_aa: CASSLMPGESETQYF
cdr3_nt: TGTGCCAGCAGCTTAATGCCAGGGGAGTCAGAGACCCAGTACTTC

d_call: -
v_call: TRBV6-6
clone_size: once
j_call: TRBJ2-1
cdr3_aa: CASRKSVEQFF
cdr3_nt: TGTGCCAGCAGGAAGTCGGTTGAGCAGTTCTTC

d_call: TRBD1
v_call: TRBV5-4
clone_size: -
j_call: TRBJ2-5
cdr3_aa: CASSNIGQGRETQYF
cdr3_nt: TGTGCCAGCAGCAACATCGGACAGGGGAGGGAGACCCAGTACTTC

d_call: -
v_call: TRBV3-1/TRBV3-2
clone_size: -
j_call: TRBJ1-6
cdr3_aa: CASSQSRRAPTLHF
cdr3_nt: TGTGCCAGCAGCCAATCGAGGCGTGCGCCCACCCTCCACTTT

d_call: -
v_call: TRBV6-2/TRBV6-3
clone_size: -
j_call: TRBJ1-2
cdr3_aa: CASSRTVEGYTF
cdr3_nt: TGTGCCAGCAGCAGGACAGTGGAGGGCTACACCTTC

d_call: -
v_call: TRBV15
clone_size: -
j_call: TRBJ1-5
cdr3_aa: CATSSWTLEDQPQHF
cdr3_nt: TGTGCCACCAGCAGCTGGACCTTGGAGGATCAGCCCCAGCATTTT

d_call: TRBD1
v_call: TRBV28
clone_size: -
j_call: TRBJ1-4
cdr3_aa: CASSLGDRVEKLFF
cdr3_nt: TGTGCCAGCAGTTTAGGAGACAGGGTTGAAAAACTGTTTTTT

d_call: TRBD1
v_call: TRBV6-5
clone_size: once
j_call: TRBJ1-4
cdr3_aa: CASSKGDRLNEKLFF
cdr3_nt: TGTGCCAGCAGCAAGGGGGACAGACTTAATGAAAAACTGTTTTTT

d_call: TRBD2
v_call: TRBV7-2
clone_size: -
j_call: TRBJ2-2
cdr3_aa: CASSPLSTVAGGPGGELFF
cdr3_nt: TGTGCCAGCAGCCCCCTTTCAACGGTAGCGGGGGGGCCCGGCGGGGAGCTGTTTTTT

d_call: -
v_call: TRBV5-8
clone_size: -
j_call: TRBJ2-2
cdr3_aa: CARLGHVNTGELFF
cdr3_nt: TGTGCCAGGCTGGGACACGTAAACACCGGGGAGCTGTTTTTT

d_call: TRBD1
v_call: TRBV7-3
clone_size: -
j_call: TRBJ1-1
cdr3_aa: CASSAHGQGLNTEAFF
cdr3_nt: TGTGCCAGCAGCGCGCACGGACAGGGGCTAAACACTGAAGCTTTCTTT

d_call: -
v_call: TRBV20-1
clone_size: -
j_call: TRBJ2-3
cdr3_aa: CSASTRGDTQYF
cdr3_nt: TGCAGTGCTAGTACTCGAGGCGATACGCAGTATTTT

d_call: TRBD1
v_call: TRBV10-1
clone_size: -
j_call: TRBJ1-2
cdr3_aa: CASSEGTGVNGYTF
cdr3_nt: TGCGCCAGCAGTGAGGGGACAGGGGTAAATGGCTACACCTTC

d_call: -
v_call: TRBV10-3
clone_size: -
j_call: TRBJ1-5
cdr3_aa: CAISEEGVWGQPQHF
cdr3_nt: TGTGCCATCAGTGAAGAGGGGGTCTGGGGTCAGCCCCAGCATTTT

d_call: -
v_call: TRBV6-1
clone_size: -
j_call: TRBJ1-2
cdr3_aa: CASSEAQYTF
cdr3_nt: TGTGCCAGCAGTGAAGCCCAATACACCTTC

d_call: -
v_call: TRBV5-8
clone_size: -
j_call: TRBJ2-1
cdr3_aa: CASSLTDSNEQFF
cdr3_nt: TGTGCCAGCAGCTTGACAGACAGCAATGAGCAGTTCTTC

d_call: -
v_call: TRBV7-2
clone_size: few
j_call: TRBJ1-2
cdr3_aa: CASSSKTGSNYGYTF
cdr3_nt: TGTGCCAGCAGCTCTAAGACAGGATCCAACTATGGCTACACCTTC

d_call: -
v_call: TRBV29-1
clone_size: -
j_call: TRBJ2-1
cdr3_aa: CSVVYVGSEQFF
cdr3_nt: TGCAGCGTTGTTTACGTCGGGAGTGAGCAGTTCTTC

d_call: TRBD2
v_call: TRBV5-4
clone_size: once
j_call: TRBJ2-1
cdr3_aa: CASSLGPSGGNNEQFF
cdr3_nt: TGTGCCAGCAGCTTGGGTCCTAGCGGGGGGAACAATGAGCAGTTCTTC

d_call: -
v_call: TRBV29-1
clone_size: -
j_call: TRBJ1-5
cdr3_aa: CSVSALRGQPQHF
cdr3_nt: TGCAGCGTTTCCGCGTTAAGGGGTCAGCCCCAGCATTTT

d_call: TRBD1
v_call: TRBV28
clone_size: once
j_call: TRBJ1-5
cdr3_aa: CASSIGTGEQPQHF
cdr3_nt: TGTGCCAGCAGTATCGGGACAGGGGAGCAGCCCCAGCATTTT

d_call: -
v_call: TRBV6-6
clone_size: once
j_call: TRBJ1-1
cdr3_aa: CASSYNWALNTEAFF
cdr3_nt: TGTGCCAGCAGTTACAATTGGGCTTTGAACACTGAAGCTTTCTTT

d_call: TRBD1
v_call: TRBV24-1
clone_size: -
j_call: TRBJ1-5
cdr3_aa: CATGTGGGQPQHF
cdr3_nt: TGTGCCACCGGGACAGGGGGCGGTCAGCCCCAGCATTTT

d_call: -
v_call: TRBV5-1
clone_size: once
j_call: TRBJ1-1
cdr3_aa: CASSLERGTSTGAFF
cdr3_nt: TGCGCCAGCAGCTTGGAACGGGGGACTTCAACGGGAGCTTTCTTT

d_call: -
v_call: TRBV7-9
clone_size: -
j_call: TRBJ1-6
cdr3_aa: CASSSEQGDNSPLHF
cdr3_nt: TGTGCCAGCAGCTCGGAACAGGGTGATAATTCACCCCTCCACTTT